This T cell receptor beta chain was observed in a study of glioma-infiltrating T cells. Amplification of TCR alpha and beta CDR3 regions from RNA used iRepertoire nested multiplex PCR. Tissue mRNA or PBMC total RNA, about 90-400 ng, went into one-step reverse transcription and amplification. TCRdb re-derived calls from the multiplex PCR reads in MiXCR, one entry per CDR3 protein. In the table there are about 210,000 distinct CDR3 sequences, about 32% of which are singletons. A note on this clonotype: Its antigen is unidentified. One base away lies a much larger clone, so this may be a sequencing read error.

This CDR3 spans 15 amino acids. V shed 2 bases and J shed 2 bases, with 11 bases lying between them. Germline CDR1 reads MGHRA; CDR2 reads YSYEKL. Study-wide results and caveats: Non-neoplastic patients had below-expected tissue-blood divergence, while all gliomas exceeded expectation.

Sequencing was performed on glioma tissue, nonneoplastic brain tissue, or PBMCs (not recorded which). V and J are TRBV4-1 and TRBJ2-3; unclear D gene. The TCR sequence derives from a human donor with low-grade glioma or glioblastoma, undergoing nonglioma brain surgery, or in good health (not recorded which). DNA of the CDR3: TGCGCCAGCAGCCAAACAGACCAGGACACAGATACGCAGTATTTT. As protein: CASSQTDQDTDTQYF.